This TCR beta chain was sequenced for a study of CD8+CD57+ T cells in acquired aplastic anemia. Across the whole study: Quantities of DNA derived from sorted CD4+ and CD8+ cells averaged about 3.2 ug.

For sequencing, patients were chosen who had shown expansion of CD8+CD57+ cells by flow cytometry. Each of the patients presented with severe acquired aplastic anemia. Untreated patients provided the blood samples, with no therapy given before sampling. This clonotype occurred once. TCR beta VDJ combinations and CDR3 sequences were profiled from genomic DNA. TCRdb reanalysed the reads using MiXCR and keeps one entry per CDR3 protein. The table shows under 250,000 distinct CDR3 sequences, with 40% to 50% occurring only once. The CDR3 totals 18 residues. V was cut by 3 bases and J by 1 base, with 21 bases left in between. CDR1 is SGDLS, CDR2 YYNGEE, per germline.

This rearrangement joins TRBV9 to TRBJ2-3, with D possibly TRBD1 on 5 matching bases. The TCR sequence derives from a human donor with aplastic anemia. The specimen was sorted CD4+, CD8+, or CD8+CD57+ T cells (not recorded which) from PBMCs. CDR3 nucleotides: TGTGCCAGCAGCGCGCCTTACCCCCAGGGAAGGGGCACAGATACGCAGTATTTT. Amino acids: CASSAPYPQGRGTDTQYF. The entire variable domain, with the rest obtained from reference TRBV9 and TRBJ2-3, is as follows: DSGVTQTPKHLITATGQRVTLRCSPRSGDLSVYWYQQSLDQGLQFLIQYYNGEERAKGNILERFSAQQFPDLHSELNLSSLELGDSALYFCASSAPYPQGRGTDTQYFGPGTRLTVL.